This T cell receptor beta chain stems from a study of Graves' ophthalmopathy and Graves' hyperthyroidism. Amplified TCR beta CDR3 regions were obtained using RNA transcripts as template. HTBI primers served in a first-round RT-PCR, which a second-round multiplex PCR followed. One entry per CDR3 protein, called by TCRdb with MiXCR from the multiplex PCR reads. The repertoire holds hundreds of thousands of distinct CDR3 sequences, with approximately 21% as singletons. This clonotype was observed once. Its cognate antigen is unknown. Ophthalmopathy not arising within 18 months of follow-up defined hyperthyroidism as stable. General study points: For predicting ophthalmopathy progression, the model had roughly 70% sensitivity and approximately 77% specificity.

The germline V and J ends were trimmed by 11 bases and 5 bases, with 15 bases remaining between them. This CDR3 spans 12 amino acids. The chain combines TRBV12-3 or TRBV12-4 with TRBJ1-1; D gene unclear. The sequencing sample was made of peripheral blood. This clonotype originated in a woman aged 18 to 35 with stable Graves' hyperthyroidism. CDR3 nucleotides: TGTGCCGGCACCCTGGGCGGAACTGAAGCTTTCTTT. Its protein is CAGTLGGTEAFF.